This T cell receptor beta chain was obtained from a study of tumor-infiltrating lymphocytes in localized non-small cell lung cancer. Broader study findings: TCR sequencing covered a subset of patients with enough tissue. TCRbeta sequencing showed higher T cell infiltration in tumors than uninvolved lung. IM1 and IM2 tumors showed no difference in T-cell fraction.

With 8 bases removed from V and 1 base from J, the gap between germline ends came to 14 bases. The CDR3 runs to 14 residues. Germline V gene sequence: CDR1 SNHLY, CDR2 FYNNEI. On this clone: Its antigen is currently unknown.

Here immunoSEQ multiplex PCR was the method, and the copy in TCRdb shows in-frame clones only, minus some. Here the sample spans approximately 8,700 clones, roughly 79% being singletons. Sequenced input: uninvolved lung tissue not adjacent to the tumor. The sequence derives from a human donor with non-small cell lung cancer. This chain links TRBV2 with TRBJ1-1; D is undetermined. The CDR3 is CASVKRVGNTEAFF. CDR3 DNA sequence: TGTGCCAGCGTTAAAAGGGTTGGGAACACTGAAGCTTTCTTT.